This TCR beta chain was identified in a study of technical replicates of blood from a few donors. Sequenced by immunoSEQ multiplex PCR; TCRdb stores in-frame clones only, minus some. The table has tens of thousands of clones, 90% to 95% seen once. This CDR3 has 16 residues. The germline V and J ends were trimmed by 0 bases and 8 bases, with 14 bases remaining between them. Germline loops: CDR1 MNHNS, CDR2 SASEGT. The receptor was isolated from a human donor in good health. Some clones in this sample may be carry-over from other donors' samples. The chain joins TRBV6-1 to TRBJ1-6; unclear D gene. Sequenced material: PBMCs. The CDR3: CASSEAFTESHSPLHF. CDR3 bases: TGTGCCAGCAGTGAAGCTTTTACAGAAAGTCATTCACCCCTCCACTTT.